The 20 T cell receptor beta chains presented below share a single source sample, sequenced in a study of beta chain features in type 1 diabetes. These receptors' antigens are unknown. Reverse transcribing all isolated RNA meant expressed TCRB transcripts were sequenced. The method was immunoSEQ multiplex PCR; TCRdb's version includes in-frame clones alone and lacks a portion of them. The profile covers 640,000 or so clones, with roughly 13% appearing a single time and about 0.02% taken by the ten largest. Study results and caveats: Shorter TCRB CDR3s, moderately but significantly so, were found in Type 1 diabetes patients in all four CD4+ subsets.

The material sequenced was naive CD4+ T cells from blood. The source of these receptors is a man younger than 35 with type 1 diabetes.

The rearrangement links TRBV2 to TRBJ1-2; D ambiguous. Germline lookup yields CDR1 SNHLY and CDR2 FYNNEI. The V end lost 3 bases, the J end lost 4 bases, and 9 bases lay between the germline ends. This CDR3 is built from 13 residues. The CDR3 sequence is CASSDRNIYGYTF. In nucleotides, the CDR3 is TGTGCCAGCAGTGACAGGAACATCTATGGCTACACCTTC.

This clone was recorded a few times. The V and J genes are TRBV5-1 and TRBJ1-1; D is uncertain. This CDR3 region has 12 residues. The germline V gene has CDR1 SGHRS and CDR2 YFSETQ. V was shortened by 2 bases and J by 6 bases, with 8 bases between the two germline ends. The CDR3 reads CASSFRAPEAFF. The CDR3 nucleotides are TGCGCCAGCAGCTTCCGCGCCCCTGAAGCTTTCTTT.

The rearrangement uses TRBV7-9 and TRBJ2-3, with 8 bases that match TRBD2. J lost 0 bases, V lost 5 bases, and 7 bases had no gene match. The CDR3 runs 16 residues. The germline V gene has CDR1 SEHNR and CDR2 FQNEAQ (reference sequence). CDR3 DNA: TGTGCCAGCAGCCGGAGTAGCGGGGTCAGCACAGATACGCAGTATTTT. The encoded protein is CASSRSSGVSTDTQYF. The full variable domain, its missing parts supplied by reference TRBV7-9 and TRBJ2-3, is DTGVSQNPRHKITKRGQNVTFRCDPISEHNRLYWYRQTLGQGPEFLTYFQNEAQLEKSRLLSDRFSAERPKGSFSTLEIQRTEQGDSAMYLCASSRSSGVSTDTQYFGPGTRLTVL.

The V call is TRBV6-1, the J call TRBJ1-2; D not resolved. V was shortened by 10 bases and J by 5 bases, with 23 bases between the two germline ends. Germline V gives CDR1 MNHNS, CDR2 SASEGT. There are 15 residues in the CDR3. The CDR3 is CAMSDQPQVGYGYTF. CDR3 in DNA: TGTGCCATGTCGGACCAGCCCCAGGTCGGGTATGGCTACACCTTC.

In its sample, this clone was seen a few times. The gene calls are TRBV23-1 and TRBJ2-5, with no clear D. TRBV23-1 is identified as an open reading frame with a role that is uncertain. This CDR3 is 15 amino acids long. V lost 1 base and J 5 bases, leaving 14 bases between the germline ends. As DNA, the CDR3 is TGCGCCAGCAGTCAATTCCGCCAAGGGTCGGAGACCCAGTACTTC. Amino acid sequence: CASSQFRQGSETQYF.

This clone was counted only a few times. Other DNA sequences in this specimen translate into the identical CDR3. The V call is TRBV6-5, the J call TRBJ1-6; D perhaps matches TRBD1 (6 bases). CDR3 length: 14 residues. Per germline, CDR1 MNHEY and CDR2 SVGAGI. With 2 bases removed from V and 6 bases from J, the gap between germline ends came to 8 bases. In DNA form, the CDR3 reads TGTGCCAGCAGTTACCAGGGGTCTAATTCACCCCTCCACTTT. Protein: CASSYQGSNSPLHF.

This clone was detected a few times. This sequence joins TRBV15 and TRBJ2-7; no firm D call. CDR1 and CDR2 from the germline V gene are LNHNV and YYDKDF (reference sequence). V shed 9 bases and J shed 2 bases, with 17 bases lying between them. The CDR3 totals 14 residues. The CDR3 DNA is TGTGCCACGAGAGGATCCGCCAGCACCTACGAGCAGTACTTC. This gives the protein CATRGSASTYEQYF. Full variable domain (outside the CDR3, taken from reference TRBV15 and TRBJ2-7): DAMVIQNPRYQVTQFGKPVTLSCSQTLNHNVMYWYQQKSSQAPKLLFHYYDKDFNNEADTPDNFQSRRPNTSFCFLDIRSPGLGDTAMYLCATRGSASTYEQYFGPGTRLTVT.

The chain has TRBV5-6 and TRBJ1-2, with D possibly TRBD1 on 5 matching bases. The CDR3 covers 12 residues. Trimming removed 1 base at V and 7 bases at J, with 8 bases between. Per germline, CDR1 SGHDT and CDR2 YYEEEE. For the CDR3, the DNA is TGTGCCAGCAGCTTGACAGGATTTGGCTACACCTTC. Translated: CASSLTGFGYTF.

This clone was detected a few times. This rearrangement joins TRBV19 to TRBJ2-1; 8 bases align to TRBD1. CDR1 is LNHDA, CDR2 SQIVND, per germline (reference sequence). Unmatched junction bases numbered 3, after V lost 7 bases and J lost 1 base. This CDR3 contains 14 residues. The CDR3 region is CASTRDRSYNEQFF. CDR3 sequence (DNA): TGTGCCAGTACCCGGGACAGGTCCTACAATGAGCAGTTCTTC.

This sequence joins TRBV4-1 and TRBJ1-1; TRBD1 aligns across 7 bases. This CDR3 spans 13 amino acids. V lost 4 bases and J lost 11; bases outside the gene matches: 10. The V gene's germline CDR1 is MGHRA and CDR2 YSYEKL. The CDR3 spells CASSRSDRAEAFF. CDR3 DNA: TGCGCCAGCAGCCGATCAGACAGGGCGGAGGCTTTCTTT.

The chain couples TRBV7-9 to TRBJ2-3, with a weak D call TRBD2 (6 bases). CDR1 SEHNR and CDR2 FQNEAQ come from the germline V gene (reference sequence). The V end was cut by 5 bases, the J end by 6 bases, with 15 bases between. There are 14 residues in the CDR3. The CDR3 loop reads CASSQSGPGDTQYF. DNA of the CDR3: TGTGCCAGCAGCCAAAGCGGGCCGGGGGATACGCAGTATTTT.

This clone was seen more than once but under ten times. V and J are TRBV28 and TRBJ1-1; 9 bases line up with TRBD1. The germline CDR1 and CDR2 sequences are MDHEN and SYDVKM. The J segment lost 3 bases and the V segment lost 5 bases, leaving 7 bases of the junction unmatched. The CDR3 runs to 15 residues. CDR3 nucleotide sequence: TGTGCCAGCAGTCCCGGCACAGGGGGCTACACTGAAGCTTTCTTT. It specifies CASSPGTGGYTEAFF.

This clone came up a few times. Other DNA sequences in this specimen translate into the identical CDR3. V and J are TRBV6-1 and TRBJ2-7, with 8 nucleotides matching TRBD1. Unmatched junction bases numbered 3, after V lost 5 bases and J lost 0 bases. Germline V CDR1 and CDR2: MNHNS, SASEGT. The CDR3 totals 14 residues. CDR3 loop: CASSTGQGSYEQYF. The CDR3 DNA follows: TGTGCCAGCAGTACCGGACAGGGCTCCTACGAGCAGTACTTC.

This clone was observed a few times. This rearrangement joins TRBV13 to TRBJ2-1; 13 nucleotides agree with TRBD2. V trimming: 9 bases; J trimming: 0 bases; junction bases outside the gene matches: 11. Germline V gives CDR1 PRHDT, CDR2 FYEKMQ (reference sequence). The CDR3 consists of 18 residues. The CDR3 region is CARPPGLAGLPSYNEQFF. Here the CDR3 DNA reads TGTGCCAGACCACCGGGACTAGCGGGGCTACCCTCCTACAATGAGCAGTTCTTC.

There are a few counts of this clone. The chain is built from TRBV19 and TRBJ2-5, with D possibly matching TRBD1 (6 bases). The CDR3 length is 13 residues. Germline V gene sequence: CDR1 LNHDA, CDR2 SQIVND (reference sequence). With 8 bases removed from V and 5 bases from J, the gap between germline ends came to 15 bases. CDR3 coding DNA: TGTGCCAGTGGCGGACAGTCTAGGGAGACCCAGTACTTC. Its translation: CASGGQSRETQYF.

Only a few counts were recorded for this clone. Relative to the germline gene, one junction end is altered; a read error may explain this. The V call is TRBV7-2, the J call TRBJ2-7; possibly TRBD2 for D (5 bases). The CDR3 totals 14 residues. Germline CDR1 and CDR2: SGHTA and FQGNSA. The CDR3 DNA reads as TGTGCCTGCAGCTTAGGTGACGGGACCTACGAGCAGTACTTC. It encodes CACSLGDGTYEQYF.

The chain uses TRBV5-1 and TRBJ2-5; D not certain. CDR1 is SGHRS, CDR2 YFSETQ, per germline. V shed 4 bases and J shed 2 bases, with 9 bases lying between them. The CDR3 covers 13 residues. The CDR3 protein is CASSQTEQETQYF. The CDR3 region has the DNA TGCGCCAGCAGCCAGACCGAACAAGAGACCCAGTACTTC.

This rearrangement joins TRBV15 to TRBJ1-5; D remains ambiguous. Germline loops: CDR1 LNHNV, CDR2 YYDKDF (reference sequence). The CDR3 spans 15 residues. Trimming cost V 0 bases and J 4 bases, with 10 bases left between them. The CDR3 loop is CATSREAWANQPQHF. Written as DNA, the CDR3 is TGTGCCACCAGCAGAGAAGCCTGGGCTAATCAGCCCCAGCATTTT.

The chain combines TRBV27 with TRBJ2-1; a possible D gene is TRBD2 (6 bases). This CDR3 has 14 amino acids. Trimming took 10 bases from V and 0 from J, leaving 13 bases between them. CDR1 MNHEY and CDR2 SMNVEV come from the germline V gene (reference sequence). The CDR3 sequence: CATGGLSSYNEQFF. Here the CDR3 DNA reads TGTGCCACCGGAGGGCTAAGCTCCTACAATGAGCAGTTCTTC.

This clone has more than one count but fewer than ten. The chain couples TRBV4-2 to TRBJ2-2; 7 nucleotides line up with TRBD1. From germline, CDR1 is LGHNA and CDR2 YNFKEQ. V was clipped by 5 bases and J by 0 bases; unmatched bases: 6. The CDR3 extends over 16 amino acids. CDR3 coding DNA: TGTGCCAGCAGCTCAACCGGGACAGCGAACACCGGGGAGCTGTTTTTT. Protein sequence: CASSSTGTANTGELFF.